Sequencing of this T cell receptor (beta chain) was carried out in a study of vaccination effects on CD4 cells after COVID-19. Pools of viral peptides were used by the ViraFEST assay to expand antigen-specific CD4+ T cells ahead of sequencing. Investigators separated out CD4+ T cells once approximately 10 days of culture had passed. None of the vaccinated had previously contracted SARS-CoV-2, and their nucleocapsid antibodies tested negative. This CDR3 region has 8 residues. Germline values: CDR1 SGHAT, CDR2 FQNNGV. The repertoire was sequenced with immunoSEQ multiplex PCR; TCRdb's copy has only in-frame clones and lacks some. The data show 25,000 to 35,000 clones, under 75% seen once. A note on this clone: No antigen is known for it.

The sequenced sample was CD4+ T cells from PBMCs cultured with SARS-CoV-2 spike peptides, obtained before COVID-19 vaccination. This chain joins TRBV11-2 and TRBJ2-7; no clear D gene. The sequence derives from a human donor who received a COVID-19 vaccine. The CDR3 bases are TGTGCGGCCCACGAGCAGTACTTC. It specifies CAAHEQYF.